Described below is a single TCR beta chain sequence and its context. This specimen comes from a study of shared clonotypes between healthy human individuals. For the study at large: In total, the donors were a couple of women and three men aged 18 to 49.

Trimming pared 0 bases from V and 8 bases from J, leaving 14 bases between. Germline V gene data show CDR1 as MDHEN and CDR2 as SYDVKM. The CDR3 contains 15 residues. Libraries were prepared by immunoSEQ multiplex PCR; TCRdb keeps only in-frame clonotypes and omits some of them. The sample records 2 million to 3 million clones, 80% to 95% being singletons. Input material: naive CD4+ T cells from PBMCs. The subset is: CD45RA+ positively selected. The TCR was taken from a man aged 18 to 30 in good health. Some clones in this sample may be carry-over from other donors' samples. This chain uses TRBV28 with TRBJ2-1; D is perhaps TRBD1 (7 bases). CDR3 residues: CASSLWEGAGDEQFF. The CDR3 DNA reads TGTGCCAGCAGTTTATGGGAGGGGGCAGGGGATGAGCAGTTCTTC.